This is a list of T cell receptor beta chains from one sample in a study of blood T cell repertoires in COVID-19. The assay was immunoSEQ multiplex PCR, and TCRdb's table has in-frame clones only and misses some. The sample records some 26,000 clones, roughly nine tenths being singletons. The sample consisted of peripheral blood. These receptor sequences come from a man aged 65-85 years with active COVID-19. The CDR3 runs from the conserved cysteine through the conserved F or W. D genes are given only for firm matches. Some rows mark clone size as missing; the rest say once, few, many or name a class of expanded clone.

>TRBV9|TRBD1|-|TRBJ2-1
TGTGCCAGCAGCGGACAGGGGTATGAGCAGTTCTTC
CASSGQGYEQFF
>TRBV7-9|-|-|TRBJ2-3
TGTGCCAGCAGCTTACCGGCAGGGGCGCAAACGCAGTATTTT
CASSLPAGAQTQYF
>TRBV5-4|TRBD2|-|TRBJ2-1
TGTGCCAGCAGCTTCCTAGCGGGGGGGTCGAATGAGCAGTTCTTC
CASSFLAGGSNEQFF
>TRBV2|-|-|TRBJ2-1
TGTGCCAGCACCCCGGGCAGGGGAGCAAATGAGCAGTTCTTC
CASTPGRGANEQFF
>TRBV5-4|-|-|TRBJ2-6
TGTGCCAGCAGCGATGACATACCCTCTGGGGCCAACGTCCTGACTTTC
CASSDDIPSGANVLTF
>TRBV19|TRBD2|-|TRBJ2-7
TGTGCCAGTAGTACCAGCGGGGGGACGGGAGAGCAGTACTTC
CASSTSGGTGEQYF
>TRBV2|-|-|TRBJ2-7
TGTGCCAGCAGGGAAGGGGGAGAACCCTACGAGCAGTACTTC
CASREGGEPYEQYF
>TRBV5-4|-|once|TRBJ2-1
TGTGCCAGCAGCTTGAACAGACATTACAATGAGCAGTTCTTC
CASSLNRHYNEQFF
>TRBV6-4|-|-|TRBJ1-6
TGTGCCAGCCGCCTCGGTCAGGATAATTCACCCCTCCACTTT
CASRLGQDNSPLHF
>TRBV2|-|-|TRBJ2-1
TGTGCCAGCAGTCTGTCCTTCTCCAATGAGCAGTTCTTC
CASSLSFSNEQFF
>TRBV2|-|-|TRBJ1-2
TGTGCCAGCAGGGACTCTGGGCAGGCCTATGGCTACACCTTC
CASRDSGQAYGYTF
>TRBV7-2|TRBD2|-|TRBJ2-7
TGTGCCAGCAGCTTACTAGCGGGGGTCTCCTACGAGCAGTACTTC
CASSLLAGVSYEQYF
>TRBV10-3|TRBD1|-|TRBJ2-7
TGTGCCATCAGGGAAGGACAGGACGCCGAGCAGTACTTC
CAIREGQDAEQYF
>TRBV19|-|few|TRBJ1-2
TGTGCCAGTAGCGCCAAAGGGGTTGGCTATGGCTACACCTTC
CASSAKGVGYGYTF
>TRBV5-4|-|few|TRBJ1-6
TGTGCCAGCAGCAGGGACGGGGGAAATAATTCACCCCTCCACTTT
CASSRDGGNNSPLHF
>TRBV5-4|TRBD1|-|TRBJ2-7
TGTGCCAGCAGCTCTTTGACAGGGTCCTACGAGCAGTACTTC
CASSSLTGSYEQYF
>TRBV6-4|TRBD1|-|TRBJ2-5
TGTGCCAGCAGCGTGGACAGGGGAGAGACCCAGTACTTC
CASSVDRGETQYF
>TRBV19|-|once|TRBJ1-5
TGTGCCAGCAACAGCCCGCTGATTAATAGCAATCAGCCCCAGCATTTT
CASNSPLINSNQPQHF
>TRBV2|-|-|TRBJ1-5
TGTGCCAGCAGTGAGGGGCGGGAGCTTTGGCCCCAGCATTTT
CASSEGRELWPQHF
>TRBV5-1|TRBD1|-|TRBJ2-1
TGCGCCAGCTCTCACGACGGGACAGGGGTCTACAATGAGCAGTTCTTC
CASSHDGTGVYNEQFF
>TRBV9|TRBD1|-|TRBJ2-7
TGTGCCAGCAGCGGTGGACAGGTAGGCTACGAGCAGTACTTC
CASSGGQVGYEQYF
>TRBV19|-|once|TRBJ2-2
TGTGCCAGTAGTCGGTTACCTCTCACCGGGGAGCTGTTTTTT
CASSRLPLTGELFF
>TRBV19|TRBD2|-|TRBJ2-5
TGTGCCAGTAGTGCAGGGACTAGATATGAGACCCAGTACTTC
CASSAGTRYETQYF
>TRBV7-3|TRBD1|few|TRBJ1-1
TGTGCCAGCAGCTTAGGCCCCACAGGGGGCACTGAAGCTTTCTTT
CASSLGPTGGTEAFF
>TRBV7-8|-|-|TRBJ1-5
TGTGCCAGCAGCCCCTCGCGAGAGGGTCAGCCCCAGCATTTT
CASSPSREGQPQHF
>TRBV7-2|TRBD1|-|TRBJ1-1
TGTGCCAGCAGCTTAGACAGGGGGCTTAGCGCTGAAGCTTTCTTT
CASSLDRGLSAEAFF
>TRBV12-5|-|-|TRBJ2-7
TGTGCTAGTGGTTCCAATTCACAGGACAAGACCTACGAGCAGTACTTC
CASGSNSQDKTYEQYF
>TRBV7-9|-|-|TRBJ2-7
TGTGCCAGCAGCTTAGGAGGAACTATAGCTTCCTACGAGCAGTACTTC
CASSLGGTIASYEQYF
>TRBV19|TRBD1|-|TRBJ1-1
TGTGCCAGTAGTAACCCGGGACAGGGGAACACTGAAGCTTTCTTT
CASSNPGQGNTEAFF
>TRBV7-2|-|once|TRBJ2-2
TGTGCCAGCAGCTTGATCGCGGGGCGGCGAGGGGGGGAGCTGTTTTTT
CASSLIAGRRGGELFF
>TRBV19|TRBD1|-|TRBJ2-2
TGTGCCAGTATTCCCGGGACAGCGAACACCGGGGAGCTGTTTTTT
CASIPGTANTGELFF
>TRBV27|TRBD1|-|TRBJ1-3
TGTGCCAGCAGTCCGGACAGGCCTGGAAACACCATATATTTT
CASSPDRPGNTIYF
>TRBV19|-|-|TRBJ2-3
TGTGCCAGTAGTCCCCAGGGGCGGTCAGATACGCAGTATTTT
CASSPQGRSDTQYF
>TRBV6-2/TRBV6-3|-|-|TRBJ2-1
TGTGCCAGCAGTTACGCTACAGAGGGTGAGCAGTTCTTC
CASSYATEGEQFF
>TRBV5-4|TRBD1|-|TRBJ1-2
TGTGCCAGCAGCTTGTCAACAGGGGGCGGTTATGGCTACACCTTC
CASSLSTGGGYGYTF
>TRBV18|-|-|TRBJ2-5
TGTGCCAGCTCACCAGGGGGCTATTCCCAAGAGACCCAGTACTTC
CASSPGGYSQETQYF
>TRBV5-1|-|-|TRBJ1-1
TGCGCCAGCAGCTTATTGGGGGCGCTTGGGTCGAACACTGAAGCTTTCTTT
CASSLLGALGSNTEAFF
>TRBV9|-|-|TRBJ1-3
TGTGCCAGCAGCGTAGTAGAGGGCGGGTACTCTGGAAACACCATATATTTT
CASSVVEGGYSGNTIYF
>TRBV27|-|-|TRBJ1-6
TGTGCCAGCAGTTCAGGGACACCGAGCTCCTATAATTCACCCCTCCACTTT
CASSSGTPSSYNSPLHF
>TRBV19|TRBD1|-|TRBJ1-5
TGTGCCAGTAGTGGCCAGGGGGGATTCGTGCCCCAGCATTTT
CASSGQGGFVPQHF
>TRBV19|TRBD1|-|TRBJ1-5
TGTGCCAGCCGGGGACAGGGGGAATCGCAGCCCCAGCATTTT
CASRGQGESQPQHF
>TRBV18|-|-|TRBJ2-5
TGTGCCAGCTCACCGGACTACCAAGAGACCCAGTACTTC
CASSPDYQETQYF
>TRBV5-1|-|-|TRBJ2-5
TGCGCCAGCAGCTCCCCCCCCCGGGACTTGCAAGAGACCCAGTACTTC
CASSSPPRDLQETQYF
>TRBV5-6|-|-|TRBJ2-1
TGTGCCAGCAGCTTAACAGGGATTGAGCAGTTCTTC
CASSLTGIEQFF
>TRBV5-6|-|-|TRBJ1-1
TGTGCCAGCAGCTTACCCGTGTGGGCTTCGAACACTGAAGCTTTCTTT
CASSLPVWASNTEAFF